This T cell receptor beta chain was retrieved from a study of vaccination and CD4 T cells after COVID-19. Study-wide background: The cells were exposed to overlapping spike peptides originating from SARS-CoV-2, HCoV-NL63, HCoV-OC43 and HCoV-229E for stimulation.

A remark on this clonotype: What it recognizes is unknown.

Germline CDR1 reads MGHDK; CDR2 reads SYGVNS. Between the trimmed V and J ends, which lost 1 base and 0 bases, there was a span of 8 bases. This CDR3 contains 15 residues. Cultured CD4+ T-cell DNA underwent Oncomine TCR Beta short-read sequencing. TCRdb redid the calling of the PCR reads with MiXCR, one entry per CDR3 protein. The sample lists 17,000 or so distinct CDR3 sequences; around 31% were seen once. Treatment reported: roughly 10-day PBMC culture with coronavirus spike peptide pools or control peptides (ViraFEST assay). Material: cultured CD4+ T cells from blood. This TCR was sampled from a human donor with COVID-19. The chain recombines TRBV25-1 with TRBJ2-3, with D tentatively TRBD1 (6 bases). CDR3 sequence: CASSELRGSTDTQYF. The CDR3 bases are TGTGCCAGCAGTGAATTAAGGGGGAGCACAGATACGCAGTATTTT. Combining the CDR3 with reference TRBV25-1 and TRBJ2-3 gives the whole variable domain EADIYQTPRYLVIGTGKKITLECSQTMGHDKMYWYQQDPGMELHLIHYSYGVNSTEKGDLSSESTVSRIRTEHFPLTLESARPSHTSQYLCASSELRGSTDTQYFGPGTRLTVL.